This TCR beta chain was identified in a study of technical replicates of blood from a few donors. CDR3 length: 20 amino acids. Germline values: CDR1 MDHEN, CDR2 SYDVKM. J was trimmed by 4 bases and V by 4 bases; bases with no gene match: 15. Clones were read by immunoSEQ multiplex PCR, and TCRdb kept only the in-frame ones, dropping some. Of just under 100,000 clones listed, nearly 97% are singletons. This chain joins TRBV28 and TRBJ2-2; 13 positions match TRBD2. The TCR comes from a human donor in good health. The sequenced material came from T cells isolated from PBMCs. CDR3 nucleotide sequence: TGTGCCAGCAGTTCATTACTAGCGGGAGGGCCGATCCTTGGCACCGGGGAGCTGTTTTTT. This translates into CASSSLLAGGPILGTGELFF. The variable domain in full, with the rest retrieved from reference TRBV28 and TRBJ2-2, is DVKVTQSSRYLVKRTGEKVFLECVQDMDHENMFWYRQDPGLGLRLIYFSYDVKMKEKGDIPEGYSVSREKKERFSLILESASTNQTSMYLCASSSLLAGGPILGTGELFFGEGSRLTVL.